Each of the 31 T cell receptor beta chains below was sequenced from the same sample in a study of T cells in localized non-small cell lung cancer. Profiling relied on immunoSEQ multiplex PCR, and the TCRdb table lists in-frame clones only, not all of them. The sample lists 64,000 or so clones; 90% were seen once. Sequenced material: peripheral blood, taken before any cancer treatment. The receptors stem from a woman aged 40-70 years with stage I lung adenocarcinoma.

This chain uses TRBV10-1 with TRBJ1-1, with D possibly being TRBD1 (5 bases). The CDR3 runs to 13 residues. Trimming shortened V by 5 bases and J by 3 bases, and 10 bases separated the two germline ends. Germline V gives CDR1 WNHNN, CDR2 SYGVQD (reference sequence). CDR3 protein: CASSWGKDTEAFF. DNA for the CDR3: TGCGCCAGCAGTTGGGGGAAAGACACTGAAGCTTTCTTT.

The chain employs TRBV6-1 and TRBJ1-1; the D gene is possibly TRBD1 (6 bases). The CDR3 has 14 residues. Germline lookup yields CDR1 MNHNS and CDR2 SASEGT. The germline V and J ends were trimmed by 4 bases and 1 base, with 10 bases remaining between them. CDR3 loop: CASSGLDRNTEAFF. Written as DNA, the CDR3 is TGTGCCAGCAGTGGGTTGGACAGGAACACTGAAGCTTTCTTT.

The rearrangement links TRBV2 to TRBJ1-2; 8 nucleotides align to TRBD1. The ends lost 8 bases at V and 5 bases at J; junction bases unmatched: 7. Germline-derived CDR1 and CDR2 are SNHLY and FYNNEI. The CDR3 loop spans 13 amino acids. CDR3 residues: CASGPDRAYGYTF. CDR3 nucleotides: TGTGCCAGCGGGCCGGACAGGGCTTATGGCTACACCTTC.

The chain recombines TRBV15 with TRBJ2-7; tentatively, D is TRBD1 (5 bases). CDR1 is LNHNV and CDR2 is YYDKDF in the germline V gene (reference sequence). The CDR3 has 15 amino acids. Trimming took off 3 bases at V and 0 bases at J, with 12 bases between the two ends. The CDR3 loop reads CATSSLSRGSYEQYF. In nucleotides, the CDR3 is TGTGCCACCAGCAGCCTCAGTAGGGGCTCCTACGAGCAGTACTTC.

The genes are TRBV5-6 and TRBJ1-2; D is possibly TRBD1 (5 bases). CDR1 is SGHDT and CDR2 is YYEEEE in the germline V gene. V lost 4 bases and J lost 5, with 9 bases in between. The CDR3 contains 12 residues. The CDR3 region has the DNA TGTGCCAGCAGCCTGGCAGGGTATGGCTACACCTTC. Amino acids: CASSLAGYGYTF.

As for this clone: The sample contains more than one DNA sequence encoding this CDR3. The rearrangement uses TRBV28 and TRBJ1-2, with D uncertain. Per germline, CDR1 MDHEN and CDR2 SYDVKM. Between the trimmed V and J ends, which lost 2 bases and 8 bases, there was a span of 15 bases. CDR3 size: 14 residues. The CDR3 spells CASSLAFGSAGYTF. The CDR3 DNA follows: TGTGCCAGCAGTTTAGCGTTTGGCTCAGCGGGCTACACCTTC.

The CDR3 DNA reads as TGCGCCAGCAGCCAGGGTAGCGGGGGGGCAGAGACCCAGTACTTC. Translated: CASSQGSGGAETQYF. The rearrangement joins TRBV4-1 to TRBJ2-5, with 11 bases lining up with TRBD2. Germline trimming cut 3 bases from V and 4 bases from J; bases unmatched to any gene: 4. CDR1 is MGHRA, CDR2 YSYEKL, per germline. This CDR3 region has 15 residues.

This chain links TRBV11-3 with TRBJ1-1; D gene unclear. The CDR3 is 14 amino acids. Germline V lookup: CDR1 SGHNT, CDR2 YENEEA. V shed 2 bases and J shed 0 bases, with 7 bases lying between them. CDR3 sequence reads: CASSLSGVNTEAFF. In DNA form, the CDR3 reads TGTGCCAGCAGCTTATCTGGTGTGAACACTGAAGCTTTCTTT.

This clone was counted a few times. Other nucleotide sequences from this sample produce the same CDR3. The chain joins TRBV29-1 to TRBJ1-4, with D possibly being TRBD1 (5 bases). The CDR3 runs 13 residues. Germline V gene sequence: CDR1 SQVTM, CDR2 ANQGSEA. V was cut by 0 bases and J by 3 bases, with 5 bases left in between. The CDR3 sequence is CSVEEGANEKLFF. The CDR3 DNA reads as TGCAGCGTTGAAGAAGGGGCTAATGAAAAACTGTTTTTT.

V gene TRBV5-4 combines with J gene TRBJ2-1; TRBD1 aligns across 8 bases. Germline trimming cut 4 bases from V and 7 bases from J; bases unmatched to any gene: 13. Germline V CDR1 and CDR2: SGHNT, YYREEE (reference sequence). CDR3 length: 16 amino acids. In DNA form, the CDR3 reads TGTGCCAGCAGCCCCGGGACAGGAAATATACCGAATGAGCAGTTCTTC. Amino acid sequence: CASSPGTGNIPNEQFF.

The chain has TRBV7-9 and TRBJ1-2, with D perhaps matching TRBD1 (6 bases). This CDR3 is 13 amino acids long. V was cut by 4 bases and J by 4 bases, with 10 bases left in between. Germline CDR1 and CDR2: SEHNR and FQNEAQ (reference sequence). The CDR3 reads CASSSTGLYGYTF. In nucleotides, the CDR3 is TGTGCCAGCAGCTCAACAGGGCTCTATGGCTACACCTTC.

V usage is TRBV18 and J usage is TRBJ2-7; unclear D gene. V dropped 2 bases and J dropped 3 bases, with 11 bases sitting between them. The CDR3 runs to 14 residues. Looked up from germline, CDR1 is KGHSH and CDR2 is LQKENI. This chain's CDR3 is CASSPDPLGYEQYF. The CDR3 bases are TGTGCCAGCTCACCAGACCCCCTGGGCTACGAGCAGTACTTC.

The chain employs TRBV5-1 and TRBJ2-5, with 8 bases lining up with TRBD1. The CDR3 extends over 15 amino acids. Germline CDR1 is SGHRS and CDR2 is YFSETQ. The junction had 10 bases not matched to a gene; V was cut back by 7 bases and J by 2 bases. In DNA, the CDR3 is TGCGCCAGCTCTACTTACAGGGGGGAACAAGAGACCCAGTACTTC. Its protein is CASSTYRGEQETQYF.

V usage is TRBV5-1 and J usage is TRBJ1-1, with D possibly matching TRBD1 (5 bases). Trimming left V 0 bases short and J 4 bases short, with 25 bases between. CDR1 is SGHRS and CDR2 is YFSETQ in the germline V gene. The CDR3 totals 19 residues. CDR3 sequence (DNA): TGCGCCAGCAGCTTGGGGTCCCTCACGTTAAGGGGTGGGAGCACTGAAGCTTTCTTT. It is translated as CASSLGSLTLRGGSTEAFF.

This chain uses TRBV18 with TRBJ2-5, with 9 bases identical to TRBD1. V was pared by 2 bases and J by 4 bases, with 8 bases of the junction left unmatched. This CDR3 is 16 amino acids long. From germline, CDR1 is KGHSH and CDR2 LQKENI. CDR3 region: CASSPIGTGHGETQYF. The DNA of the CDR3 is TGTGCCAGCTCACCAATAGGGACAGGGCATGGAGAGACCCAGTACTTC. The variable domain in full, with the rest retrieved from reference TRBV18 and TRBJ2-5, is NAGVMQNPRHLVRRRGQEARLRCSPMKGHSHVYWYRQLPEEGLKFMVYLQKENIIDESGMPKERFSAEFPKEGPSILRIQQVVRGDSAAYFCASSPIGTGHGETQYFGPGTRLLVL.

The chain combines TRBV6-5 with TRBJ2-7; 13 bases are a match to TRBD2. CDR3 length equals 15 residues. Germline CDR1 reads MNHEY; CDR2 reads SVGAGI. V dropped 4 bases and J dropped 2; count of bases not matched to a gene: 2. CDR3 bases: TGTGCCAGCAGTTCGGGACTAGCGGGACCCTACGAGCAGTACTTC. Translating gives CASSSGLAGPYEQYF.

This rearrangement joins TRBV11-2 to TRBJ1-6; TRBD1 matches 8 bases. This CDR3 contains 15 residues. Germline loops: CDR1 SGHAT, CDR2 FQNNGV. Trimming cost V 6 bases and J 9 bases; bases outside gene matches: 10. CDR3 region: CASRLRQGMVSPLHF. CDR3 bases: TGTGCCAGCAGACTAAGACAGGGGATGGTTTCACCCCTCCACTTT.

V gene TRBV19 combines with J gene TRBJ1-1, with D perhaps TRBD1 (5 bases). The CDR3 totals 15 residues. V gave up 5 bases and J gave up 0 bases, with 13 bases separating them. Germline V gives CDR1 LNHDA, CDR2 SQIVND (reference sequence). This chain's CDR3 is CASSPREGLNTEAFF. CDR3 sequence (DNA): TGTGCCAGTAGTCCCCGGGAGGGGTTGAACACTGAAGCTTTCTTT. The variable domain in full, with the rest retrieved from reference TRBV19 and TRBJ1-1, is DGGITQSPKYLFRKEGQNVTLSCEQNLNHDAMYWYRQDPGQGLRLIYYSQIVNDFQKGDIAEGYSVSREKKESFPLTVTSAQKNPTAFYLCASSPREGLNTEAFFGQGTRLTVV.

V usage is TRBV7-3 and J usage is TRBJ1-2, with D possibly being TRBD1 (5 bases). Germline V lookup: CDR1 SGHTA, CDR2 FQGTGA. The CDR3 covers 12 residues. The V end was cut by 1 base, the J end by 7 bases, with 7 bases between. The CDR3 protein is CASSLKGAGYTF. The CDR3 coding sequence is TGTGCCAGCAGCTTAAAAGGGGCTGGCTACACCTTC.

The V call is TRBV19, the J call TRBJ2-1, with D perhaps TRBD1 or TRBD2 (6 bases each). Trimming stripped 6 bases from V and 4 bases from J, with 13 bases between. The CDR3 extends over 14 amino acids. The V gene's germline CDR1 is LNHDA and CDR2 SQIVND (reference sequence). The CDR3 loop is CASREGGAYNEQFF. The CDR3 DNA reads as TGTGCCAGTAGAGAGGGGGGCGCGTACAATGAGCAGTTCTTC.

The genes are TRBV21-1 and TRBJ1-1. TRBV21-1 is designated a pseudogene. The CDR3 contains 15 residues. In DNA form, the CDR3 reads TGTGCCAGCAGCGTCCGAAAGGGTCGTAGCACTGAAGCTTTCTTT. Translation: CASSVRKGRSTEAFF.

The chain employs TRBV29-1 and TRBJ2-5, with D maybe TRBD2 (7 bases). CDR3 size: 15 residues. The V and J ends lost 5 bases and 4 bases respectively, with 20 bases between them. In germline, CDR1 is SQVTM, CDR2 ANQGSEA. CDR3 sequence: CSVTLGGGRGETQYF. The CDR3 DNA reads as TGCAGCGTTACGCTAGGGGGGGGCCGTGGAGAGACCCAGTACTTC.

For the CDR3, the DNA is TGTGCCAGCAGCTTAGGGTTCGGCAATCAGCCCCAGCATTTT. Residues: CASSLGFGNQPQHF. This chain connects TRBV5-6 to TRBJ1-5; no definite D call. This CDR3 contains 14 residues. Germline CDR1 reads SGHDT; CDR2 reads YYEEEE. Trimming left V 2 bases short and J 2 bases short, with 8 bases between.

This clone was found a few times. The chain has TRBV27 and TRBJ1-1, with a tentative D call TRBD1 (6 bases). The V and J ends lost 6 bases and 2 bases respectively, with 13 bases between them. The germline V gene has CDR1 MNHEY and CDR2 SMNVEV (reference sequence). This CDR3 region has 14 residues. CDR3 nucleotide sequence: TGTGCCAGCAGGGGGTGGACAGCCAACACTGAAGCTTTCTTT. It encodes CASRGWTANTEAFF.

This chain connects TRBV7-2 to TRBJ2-7, with D perhaps matching TRBD1 (6 bases). Trimming removed 1 base from V and 1 base from J, with 17 bases in between. CDR3 length: 17 residues. CDR1 and CDR2 (germline): SGHTA, FQGNSA. CDR3 in amino acids: CASSLDSWETGSYEQYF. The CDR3, as DNA: TGTGCCAGCAGCTTAGATAGTTGGGAGACAGGTTCCTACGAGCAGTACTTC.

The V call is TRBV7-8, the J call TRBJ1-5; D is uncertain. V was clipped by 5 bases and J by 9 bases, with 14 bases between them. CDR1 and CDR2 from the germline V gene are SGHVS and FQNEAQ. This CDR3 has 13 amino acids. Here the CDR3 reads CASSDRGLLPQHF. In DNA, the CDR3 is TGTGCCAGCAGCGACCGAGGCCTATTGCCCCAGCATTTT.

The chain joins TRBV2 to TRBJ1-1; 7 bases align to TRBD1. The ends lost 6 bases at V and 7 bases at J; junction bases unmatched: 8. This CDR3 has 13 residues. The V gene's germline CDR1 is SNHLY and CDR2 FYNNEI. The CDR3 bases are TGTGCCAGCAGGAACGACAGGGCCAATGAAGCTTTCTTT. This encodes CASRNDRANEAFF.

The gene calls are TRBV6-5 and TRBJ1-1, with 7 bases lining up with TRBD1. The germline V gene has CDR1 MNHEY and CDR2 SVGAGI. V lost 2 bases to trimming and J lost 4 bases; unmatched junction nucleotides: 1. The CDR3 totals 13 residues. Here the CDR3 DNA reads TGTGCCAGCAGTTACGGGACAGCCACTGAAGCTTTCTTT. Its protein product is CASSYGTATEAFF.

The V and J genes are TRBV6-6 and TRBJ2-5; 12 bases align to TRBD1. The CDR3 runs 16 residues. J gave up 9 bases and V 6 bases, and 14 bases lay outside the gene matches. CDR1 and CDR2 from the germline V gene are MNHNY and SVGAGI (reference sequence). The CDR3 protein is CASSQGQGAPGGSQYF. The DNA for the CDR3 is TGTGCCAGCAGCCAGGGACAGGGGGCGCCCGGCGGGTCCCAGTACTTC.

This clone was counted between two and nine times. The chain combines TRBV7-9 with TRBJ1-1; 11 bases fit TRBD1. The germline V gene has CDR1 SEHNR and CDR2 FQNEAQ (reference sequence). V was pared by 5 bases and J by 5 bases, with 16 bases of the junction left unmatched. The CDR3 loop spans 18 amino acids. This CDR3 reads CASSLSFGQGAERTEAFF. CDR3 DNA sequence: TGTGCCAGCAGCCTCAGTTTTGGACAGGGGGCGGAGAGGACTGAAGCTTTCTTT.

The chain joins TRBV5-1 to TRBJ1-2, with D unclear. With 2 bases removed from V and 1 base from J, the gap between germline ends came to 21 bases. Germline CDR1 reads SGHRS; CDR2 reads YFSETQ. This CDR3 is built from 18 residues. As DNA, the CDR3 is TGCGCCAGCAGCTTACAAACGGACCCAAGATACCGTAACTATGGCTACACCTTC. This gives the protein CASSLQTDPRYRNYGYTF.